These 15 T cell receptor beta chains were sequenced from one sample in a study of blood T cell repertoires in COVID-19. The protocol was immunoSEQ multiplex PCR, while the TCRdb copy is restricted to in-frame clones and leaves out a portion. The sample lists hundreds of thousands of clones, 90% occurring once. Input material: peripheral blood. Receptor source: a woman between 40 and 50 years old with COVID-19, enrolled during active disease.

The rearrangement joins TRBV2 to TRBJ1-3, with 9 bases that match TRBD1. Unmatched junction bases numbered 2, after V lost 1 base and J lost 4 bases. CDR1 and CDR2 (germline): SNHLY, FYNNEI. The CDR3 totals 15 residues. CDR3 sequence: CASSEEQGAGNTIYF. In DNA, the CDR3 is TGTGCCAGCAGTGAAGAACAGGGGGCGGGAAACACCATATATTTT.

This sequence joins TRBV7-6 and TRBJ2-6; 11 nucleotides align to TRBD2. Germline V lookup: CDR1 SGHVS, CDR2 FNYEAQ. The V and J ends lost 5 bases and 4 bases, in that order; junction bases with no gene match: 13. This CDR3 has 19 amino acids. CDR3 nucleotides: TGTGCCAGCAGCCAAACTAGCGGGAGAACCCTGTGGGGGGCCAACGTCCTGACTTTC. Its protein product is CASSQTSGRTLWGANVLTF. Together with reference TRBV7-6 and TRBJ2-6, the CDR3 gives the full variable domain: GAGVSQSPRYKVTKRGQDVALRCDPISGHVSLYWYRQALGQGPEFLTYFNYEAQQDKSGLPNDRFSAERPEGSISTLTIQRTEQRDSAMYRCASSQTSGRTLWGANVLTFGAGSRLTVL.

The rearrangement uses TRBV5-1 and TRBJ2-7; 7 bases are shared with TRBD2. Germline CDR1 is SGHRS and CDR2 is YFSETQ. Unmatched junction bases numbered 12, after V lost 0 bases and J lost 3 bases. CDR3 size: 17 residues. CDR3 loop: CASSLATGRRTDYEQYF. The DNA of the CDR3 is TGCGCCAGCAGCTTGGCCACCGGGAGGAGGACGGACTACGAGCAGTACTTC.

This chain uses TRBV4-3 with TRBJ1-2; D remains unclear. The CDR3 extends over 15 amino acids. CDR1 LGHNA and CDR2 YSLEER come from the germline V gene. The germline V and J ends were trimmed by 0 bases and 1 base, with 9 bases remaining between them. The CDR3 sequence is CASSQERVLNYGYTF. For the CDR3, the DNA is TGCGCCAGCAGCCAAGAGAGGGTCCTTAACTATGGCTACACCTTC.

This clone was picked up many times. The V call is TRBV4-2, the J call TRBJ1-1; 9 bases map to TRBD1. Unmatched junction bases numbered 2, after V lost 0 bases and J lost 3 bases. CDR3 length equals 15 residues. The germline V gene encodes CDR1 LGHNA and CDR2 YNFKEQ. In nucleotides, the CDR3 is TGTGCCAGCAGCCAAGATAGGACAGGGGACACTGAAGCTTTCTTT. Its translation is CASSQDRTGDTEAFF.

The chain combines TRBV6-6 with TRBJ1-1, with TRBD1 as a possible D gene (5 bases). Per the germline V gene, CDR1 is MNHNY and CDR2 is SVGAGI (reference sequence). With 5 bases removed from V and 2 bases from J, the gap between germline ends came to 12 bases. The CDR3 contains 14 residues. The chain's CDR3 is CASSRSGQNTEAFF. The CDR3 nucleotides read TGTGCCAGCAGTCGATCCGGACAAAACACTGAAGCTTTCTTT.

The chain is built from TRBV6-5 and TRBJ1-2, with TRBD1 matching over 9 bases. Germline V gives CDR1 MNHEY, CDR2 SVGAGI. Trimming cost V 2 bases and J 6 bases; bases outside gene matches: 4. The CDR3 loop spans 14 amino acids. The CDR3 is CASSYLGTGNGYTF. DNA of the CDR3: TGTGCCAGCAGTTACCTCGGGACAGGGAATGGCTACACCTTC.

V is TRBV6-2 or TRBV6-3 and J is TRBJ1-1, with TRBD1 matching 7 bases. V gave up 5 bases and J gave up 8 bases; unmatched junction bases: 2. The CDR3 extends over 11 amino acids. Germline CDR1 is MNHEY and CDR2 is SVGEGT. The CDR3 nucleotides read TGTGCCAGCAGTGACAGGGCAGAAGCTTTCTTT. This encodes CASSDRAEAFF.

Only one count was recorded for this clone. J is TRBJ1-2 and V is TRBV28, with 7 bases matching TRBD1. J lost 0 bases, V lost 6 bases, and 7 bases had no gene match. Germline CDR1 reads MDHEN; CDR2 reads SYDVKM. This CDR3 contains 15 residues. The DNA of the CDR3 is TGTGCCAGCAGAGAGGAGGGGGCAGCTAACTATGGCTACACCTTC. It specifies CASREEGAANYGYTF.

In the case of this clone: The sample contains more than one DNA sequence encoding this CDR3. The chain links TRBV27 to TRBJ1-4, with unresolved D. The V gene's germline CDR1 is MNHEY and CDR2 SMNVEV (reference sequence). The CDR3 sequence is 19 residues long. V was cut by 4 bases and J by 0 bases, with 21 bases left in between. CDR3 protein: CASSSSPAPGTATNEKLFF. The CDR3 nucleotides are TGTGCCAGCAGTTCATCCCCGGCGCCGGGAACTGCAACTAATGAAAAACTGTTTTTT.

CDR3 in DNA: TGCGCCAGCAGCTTGGGACAGGTGTTTTCGAACACTGAAGCTTTCTTT. It encodes CASSLGQVFSNTEAFF. The genes are TRBV5-1 and TRBJ1-1; D is perhaps TRBD1 (6 bases). V lost 0 bases to trimming and J lost 1 base, with 13 bases between them. The CDR3 contains 16 residues. Germline loops: CDR1 SGHRS, CDR2 YFSETQ.

The gene calls are TRBV2 and TRBJ2-3; 9 bases map to TRBD1. V shed 6 bases, J shed 4 bases, and the junction held 5 bases outside the gene matches. The length of the CDR3 is 14 residues. CDR1 and CDR2 from the germline V gene are SNHLY and FYNNEI. This chain's CDR3 is CASRRDRAADTQYF. The DNA for the CDR3 is TGTGCCAGCAGGAGGGACAGGGCGGCAGATACGCAGTATTTT.

V gene TRBV28 combines with J gene TRBJ2-5; perhaps TRBD2 as D (5 bases). V lost 6 bases and J lost 3, with 17 bases in between. CDR1 and CDR2 from the germline V gene are MDHEN and SYDVKM. This CDR3 spans 15 amino acids. DNA for the CDR3: TGTGCCAGCAGGGACTTACTGGTAAATAAAGAGACCCAGTACTTC. Its protein is CASRDLLVNKETQYF.

V usage is TRBV28 and J usage is TRBJ2-3, with 9 bases matching TRBD2. CDR3 length equals 14 residues. In germline, CDR1 is MDHEN, CDR2 SYDVKM. V trimming: 3 bases; J trimming: 5 bases; junction bases outside the gene matches: 3. DNA of the CDR3: TGTGCCAGCAGTTTTCTGCGGGAGGGAGATACGCAGTATTTT. This translates into CASSFLREGDTQYF.

CDR3 residues: CASSLHREGNYGYTF. CDR3 nucleotides: TGTGCCAGCAGTTTGCACAGGGAGGGGAACTATGGCTACACCTTC. This chain uses TRBV7-2 with TRBJ1-2, with a tentative D call TRBD1 (6 bases). CDR1 and CDR2 (germline): SGHTA, FQGNSA. The CDR3 sequence is 15 residues long. Trimming took 6 bases from V and 2 from J, leaving 16 bases between them.